This T cell receptor beta chain was captured in a study of early T cells in non-severe SARS-CoV-2 infection. Study-wide results and caveats: Lookups in VDJdb leaned toward anti-spike CD8 responses and missed private and CD4 specificities.

This clonotype is a singleton in its sample. Its cognate antigen is unknown. A much larger clone lies a single base off, so this may be a read error. Attachment of unique molecular identifiers to individual cDNA molecules was performed. TCRdb passed the 5' RACE reads through MiXCR, listing each CDR3 protein once. The sample carries 25,000 to 35,000 distinct CDR3 sequences, around 7% recorded once. CDR1 SGHAT and CDR2 FQNNGV come from the germline V gene. The length of the CDR3 is 17 residues. Sequencing was carried out using whole blood. This TCR derives from an adult who was a healthcare worker with PCR-confirmed SARS-CoV-2 infection or an uninfected control (not recorded which). V is TRBV11-2 and J is TRBJ2-2; perhaps TRBD2 as D (5 bases). CDR3 DNA: TGTGCCAGCAGCTTAGAGGTTCGCAGGAAGAACACCGGGGAGCCGTTTTTT. This gives the protein CASSLEVRRKNTGEPFF.